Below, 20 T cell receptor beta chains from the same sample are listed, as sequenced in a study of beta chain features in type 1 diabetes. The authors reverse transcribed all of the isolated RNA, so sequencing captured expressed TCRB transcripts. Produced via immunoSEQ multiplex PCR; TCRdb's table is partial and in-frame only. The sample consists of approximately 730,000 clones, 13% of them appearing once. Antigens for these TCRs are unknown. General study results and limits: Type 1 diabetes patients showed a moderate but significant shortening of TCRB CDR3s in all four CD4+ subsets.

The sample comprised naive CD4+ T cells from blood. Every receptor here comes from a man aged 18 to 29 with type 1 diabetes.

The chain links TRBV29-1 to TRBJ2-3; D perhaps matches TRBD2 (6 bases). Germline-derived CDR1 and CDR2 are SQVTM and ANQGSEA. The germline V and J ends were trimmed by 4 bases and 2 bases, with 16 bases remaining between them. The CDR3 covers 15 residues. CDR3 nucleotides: TGCAGCGTTGGATTGAGGGACTCGCCCACAGATACGCAGTATTTT. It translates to CSVGLRDSPTDTQYF.

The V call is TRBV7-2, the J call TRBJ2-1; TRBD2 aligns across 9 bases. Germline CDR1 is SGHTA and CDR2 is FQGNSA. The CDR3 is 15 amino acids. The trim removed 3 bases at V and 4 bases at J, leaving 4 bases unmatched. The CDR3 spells CASSFGGGVYNEQFF. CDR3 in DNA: TGTGCCAGCAGCTTCGGCGGGGGGGTATACAATGAGCAGTTCTTC.

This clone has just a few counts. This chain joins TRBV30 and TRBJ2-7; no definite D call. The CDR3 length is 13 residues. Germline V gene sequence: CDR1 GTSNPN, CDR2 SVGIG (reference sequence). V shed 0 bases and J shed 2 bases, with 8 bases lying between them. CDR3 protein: CAWSVNGPYEQYF. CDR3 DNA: TGTGCCTGGAGTGTAAATGGGCCCTACGAGCAGTACTTC.

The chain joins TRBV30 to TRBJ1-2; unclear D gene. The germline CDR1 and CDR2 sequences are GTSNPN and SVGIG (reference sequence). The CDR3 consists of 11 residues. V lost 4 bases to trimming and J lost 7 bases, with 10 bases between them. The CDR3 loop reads CAWIDTLGYTF. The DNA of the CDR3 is TGTGCCTGGATTGACACCCTTGGCTACACCTTC.

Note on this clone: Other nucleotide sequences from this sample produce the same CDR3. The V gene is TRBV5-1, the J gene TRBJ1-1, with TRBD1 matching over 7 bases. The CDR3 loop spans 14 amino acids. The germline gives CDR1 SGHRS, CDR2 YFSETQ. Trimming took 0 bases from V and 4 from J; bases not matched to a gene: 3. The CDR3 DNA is TGCGCCAGCAGCTTGGCTGCAGGGGGCACTGAAGCTTTCTTT. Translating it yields CASSLAAGGTEAFF.

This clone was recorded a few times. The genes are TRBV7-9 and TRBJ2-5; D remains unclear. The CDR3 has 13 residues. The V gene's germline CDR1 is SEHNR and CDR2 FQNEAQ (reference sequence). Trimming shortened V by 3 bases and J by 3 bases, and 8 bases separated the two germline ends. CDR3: CASSFPGEETQYF. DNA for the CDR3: TGTGCCAGCAGCTTCCCCGGCGAAGAGACCCAGTACTTC.

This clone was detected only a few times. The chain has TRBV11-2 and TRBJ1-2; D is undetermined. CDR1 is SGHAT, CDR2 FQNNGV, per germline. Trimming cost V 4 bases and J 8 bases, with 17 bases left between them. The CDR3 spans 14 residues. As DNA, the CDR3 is TGTGCCAGCAGCTCCTCTGGCAGCGGATGGGGCTACACCTTC. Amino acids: CASSSSGSGWGYTF.

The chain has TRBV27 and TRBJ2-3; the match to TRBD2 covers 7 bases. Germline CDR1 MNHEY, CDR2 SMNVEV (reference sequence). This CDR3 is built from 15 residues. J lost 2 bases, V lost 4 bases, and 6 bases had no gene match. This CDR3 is CASSSQRGPTDTQYF. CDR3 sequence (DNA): TGTGCCAGCAGTTCCCAGCGGGGACCCACAGATACGCAGTATTTT.

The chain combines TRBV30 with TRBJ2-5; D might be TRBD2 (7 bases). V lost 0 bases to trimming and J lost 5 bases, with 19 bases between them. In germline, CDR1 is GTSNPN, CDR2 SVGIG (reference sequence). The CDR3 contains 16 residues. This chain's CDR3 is CAWSVSIGGPWETQYF. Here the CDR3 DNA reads TGTGCCTGGAGTGTATCAATCGGGGGGCCGTGGGAGACCCAGTACTTC.

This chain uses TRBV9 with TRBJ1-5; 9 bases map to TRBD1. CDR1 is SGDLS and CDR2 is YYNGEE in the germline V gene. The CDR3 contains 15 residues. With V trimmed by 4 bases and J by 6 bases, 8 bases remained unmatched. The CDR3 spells CASSTTGGLVQPQHF. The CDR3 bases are TGTGCCAGCAGCACAACAGGGGGCTTGGTTCAGCCCCAGCATTTT.

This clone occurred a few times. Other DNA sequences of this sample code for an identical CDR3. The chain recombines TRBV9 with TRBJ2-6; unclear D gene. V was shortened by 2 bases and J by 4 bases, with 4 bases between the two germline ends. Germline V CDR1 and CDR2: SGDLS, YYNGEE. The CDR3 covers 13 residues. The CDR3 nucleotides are TGTGCCAGCAGCGTCTCCGGGGCCAACGTCCTGACTTTC. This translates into CASSVSGANVLTF.

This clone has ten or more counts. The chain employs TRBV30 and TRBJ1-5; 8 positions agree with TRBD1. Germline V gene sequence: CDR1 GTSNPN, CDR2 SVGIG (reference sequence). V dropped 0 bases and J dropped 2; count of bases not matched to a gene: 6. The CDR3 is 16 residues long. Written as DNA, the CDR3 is TGTGCCTGGAGTGTACACTCGGGACAGGGCAATCAGCCCCAGCATTTT. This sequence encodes CAWSVHSGQGNQPQHF.

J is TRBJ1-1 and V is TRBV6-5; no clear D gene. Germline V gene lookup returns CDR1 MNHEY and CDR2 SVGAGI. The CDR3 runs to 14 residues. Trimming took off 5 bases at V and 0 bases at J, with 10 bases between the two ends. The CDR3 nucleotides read TGTGCCAGCAGTGAACTGGCGATGAACACTGAAGCTTTCTTT. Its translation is CASSELAMNTEAFF.

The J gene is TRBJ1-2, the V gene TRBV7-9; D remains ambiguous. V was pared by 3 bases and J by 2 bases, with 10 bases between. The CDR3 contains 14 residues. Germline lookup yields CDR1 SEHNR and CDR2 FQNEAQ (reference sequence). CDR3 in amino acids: CASSFGLFNYGYTF. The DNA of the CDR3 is TGTGCCAGCAGCTTCGGTCTTTTCAACTATGGCTACACCTTC.

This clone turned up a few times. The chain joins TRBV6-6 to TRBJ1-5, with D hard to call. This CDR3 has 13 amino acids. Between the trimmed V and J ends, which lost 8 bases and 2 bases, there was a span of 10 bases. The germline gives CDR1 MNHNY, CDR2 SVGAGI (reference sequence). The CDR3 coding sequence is TGTGCCAGCGTCCCACGGGGCAATCAGCCCCAGCATTTT. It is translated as CASVPRGNQPQHF.

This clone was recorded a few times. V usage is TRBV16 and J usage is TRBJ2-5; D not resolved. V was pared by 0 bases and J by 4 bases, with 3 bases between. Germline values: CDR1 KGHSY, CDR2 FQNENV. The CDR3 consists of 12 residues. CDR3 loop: CASSQSRETQYF. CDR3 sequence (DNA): TGTGCCAGCAGCCAATCGAGAGAGACCCAGTACTTC.

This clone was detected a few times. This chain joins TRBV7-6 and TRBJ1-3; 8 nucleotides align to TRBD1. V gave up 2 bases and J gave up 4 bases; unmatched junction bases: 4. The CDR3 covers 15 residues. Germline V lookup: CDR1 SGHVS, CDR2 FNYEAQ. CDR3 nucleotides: TGTGCCAGCAGCTTAACCCGGGACAGGGGAAACACCATATATTTT. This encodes CASSLTRDRGNTIYF.

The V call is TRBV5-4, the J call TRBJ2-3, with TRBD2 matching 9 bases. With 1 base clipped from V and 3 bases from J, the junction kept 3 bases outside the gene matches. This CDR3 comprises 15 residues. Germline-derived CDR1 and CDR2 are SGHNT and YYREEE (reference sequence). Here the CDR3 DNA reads TGTGCCAGCAGCTTGTCTAGCGGGATGACAGATACGCAGTATTTT. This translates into CASSLSSGMTDTQYF.

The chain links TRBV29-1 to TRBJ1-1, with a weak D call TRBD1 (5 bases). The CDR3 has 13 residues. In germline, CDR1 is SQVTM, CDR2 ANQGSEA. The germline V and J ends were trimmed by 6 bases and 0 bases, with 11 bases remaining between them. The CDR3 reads CSVQTALNTEAFF. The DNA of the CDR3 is TGCAGCGTCCAGACAGCGTTGAACACTGAAGCTTTCTTT.

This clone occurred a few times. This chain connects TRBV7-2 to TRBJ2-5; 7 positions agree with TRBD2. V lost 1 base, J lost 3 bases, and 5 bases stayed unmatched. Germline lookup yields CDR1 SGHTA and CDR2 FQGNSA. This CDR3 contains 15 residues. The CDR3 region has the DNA TGTGCCAGCAGCTTAGGGGCGGGGGAGAAAGAGACCCAGTACTTC. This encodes CASSLGAGEKETQYF.